The 20 T cell receptor beta chains below all came from one sample that was sequenced in a study of regulatory T cells in long-lasting Graves disease. Sequencing libraries for TCR beta were prepared with iRepertoire HTBI primers and Arm-PCR of CDR3 regions. TCRdb re-called the multiplex PCR reads through MiXCR, storing one row per CDR3 protein. The data show 400,000 or so distinct CDR3 sequences, with roughly a quarter seen just once and 26% held by the top ten. This sample's time point: persistent/refractory GD, antithyroid drugs over 5 years with positive TRAb. Making the TCR library involved RNA that had been extracted from PBMCs. Sample: peripheral blood mononuclear cells (PBMCs), taken when the disease was refractory, from a patient treated with antithyroid drugs. The receptors derive from a female donor with Graves disease.

This chain uses TRBV5-1 with TRBJ2-7; D might be TRBD1 or TRBD2, each matching 5 bases. The CDR3 loop spans 16 amino acids. Germline CDR1 SGHRS, CDR2 YFSETQ. Trimming took 4 bases from V and 3 from J, leaving 20 bases between them. The DNA for the CDR3 is TGCGCCAGCAGCGAAGGGACCACCGGAGCCGACTACGAGCAGTACTTC. Its protein product is CASSEGTTGADYEQYF.

This clonotype was seen at least ten times. This chain connects TRBV3-1 to TRBJ2-2, with 8 bases identical to TRBD2. This CDR3 has 15 amino acids. J was trimmed by 5 bases and V by 6 bases; bases with no gene match: 8. Germline loops: CDR1 LGHDT, CDR2 YNNKEL (reference sequence). The CDR3 DNA reads as TGTGCCAGCAGTTATAGCGGGATAGGGACCGGGGAGCTGTTTTTT. Translation: CASSYSGIGTGELFF.

This clonotype was found many times. The genes are TRBV28 and TRBJ2-1; possibly TRBD2 for D (5 bases). The ends were cut back, 7 bases at V and 4 bases at J, with 23 bases in the middle. The CDR3 is made up of 17 amino acids. Germline lookup yields CDR1 MDHEN and CDR2 SYDVKM. Written as DNA, the CDR3 is TGTGCCAGCACCACATCCCCCCAGCGGACCGGTTACAATGAGCAGTTCTTC. Encoded protein: CASTTSPQRTGYNEQFF.

The chain links TRBV29-1 to TRBJ1-2, with no clear D. This CDR3 is built from 14 residues. Trimming took 4 bases from V and 1 from J, leaving 13 bases between them. CDR1 and CDR2 (germline): SQVTM, ANQGSEA. DNA for the CDR3: TGCAGCGTTGTCCGGCAGCACCTTAACTATGGCTACACCTTC. Its protein product is CSVVRQHLNYGYTF.

This clonotype appeared many times. The CDR3 DNA is TGTGCGGGGCGGGGGGACTATGGCTACACCTTC. As protein: CAGRGDYGYTF. V and J are TRBV28 and TRBJ1-2; possible D gene TRBD1, 5 bases. Germline lookup yields CDR1 MDHEN and CDR2 SYDVKM. CDR3 length: 11 amino acids.

The V gene is TRBV7-2, the J gene TRBJ1-1, with D tentatively TRBD1 (5 bases). The CDR3 contains 12 residues. Germline V CDR1 and CDR2: SGHTA, FQGNSA. Trimming pared 4 bases from V and 4 bases from J, leaving 7 bases between. This chain's CDR3 is CASSSRVTEAFF. The CDR3, as DNA: TGTGCCAGCAGCTCCAGGGTCACTGAAGCTTTCTTT. The full variable domain, its missing parts supplied by reference TRBV7-2 and TRBJ1-1, is GAGVSQSPSNKVTEKGKDVELRCDPISGHTALYWYRQSLGQGLEFLIYFQGNSAPDKSGLPSDRFSAERTGGSVSTLTIQRTQQEDSAVYLCASSSRVTEAFFGQGTRLTVV.

This clonotype was detected a few times. The chain links TRBV11-2 to TRBJ1-1; no firm D call. The germline V gene encodes CDR1 SGHAT and CDR2 FQNNGV. Deletions cut 1 base from V and 0 bases from J, with 12 bases between. This CDR3 region has 16 residues. The CDR3 is CASSLARGFMNTEAFF. The CDR3 nucleotides read TGTGCCAGCAGCTTAGCCCGAGGGTTCATGAACACTGAAGCTTTCTTT. Looking up the rest from reference TRBV11-2 and TRBJ1-1 gives the full variable domain: EAGVAQSPRYKIIEKRQSVAFWCNPISGHATLYWYQQILGQGPKLLIQFQNNGVVDDSQLPKDRFSAERLKGVDSTLKIQPAKLEDSAVYLCASSLARGFMNTEAFFGQGTRLTVV.

This clonotype was found many times. The chain carries TRBV20-1 and TRBJ2-5; D might be TRBD2 (5 bases). The germline V and J ends were trimmed by 7 bases and 3 bases, with 12 bases remaining between them. The CDR3 is 12 amino acids. Germline-derived CDR1 and CDR2 are DFQATT and SNEGSKA (reference sequence). This CDR3 reads CSVVGDKETQYF. As DNA, the CDR3 is TGCAGTGTCGTCGGGGATAAAGAGACCCAGTACTTC.

In this sample, this clonotype turned up many times. The rearrangement links TRBV12-3 or TRBV12-4 to TRBJ1-5, with 7 bases that match TRBD1. The CDR3 spans 13 residues. Unmatched junction bases numbered 7, after V lost 5 bases and J lost 9 bases. CDR3 sequence (DNA): TGTGCCAGCAGTGTTAAACAGGGGACGCCCCAGCATTTT. Translating it yields CASSVKQGTPQHF.

The chain links TRBV7-2 to TRBJ2-7; a weak D match, TRBD1 (5 bases). The ends were cut back, 4 bases at V and 2 bases at J, with 18 bases in the middle. The CDR3 sequence is 16 residues long. Germline lookup yields CDR1 SGHTA and CDR2 FQGNSA. CDR3: CASSSPPRDSTYEQYF. The CDR3 DNA is TGTGCCAGCAGCTCACCCCCTAGAGACAGTACCTACGAGCAGTACTTC.

This clonotype was observed many times. The chain combines TRBV28 with TRBJ2-5; no clear D. This CDR3 has 12 residues. With 4 bases removed from V and 7 bases from J, the gap between germline ends came to 10 bases. Looked up from germline, CDR1 is MDHEN and CDR2 is SYDVKM. CDR3 loop: CASSSSYATQYF. The CDR3 DNA is TGTGCCAGCAGTTCCTCCTACGCGACCCAGTACTTC.

This clonotype was observed a handful of times. In DNA form, the CDR3 reads TGTGCCAGCAGCCCTGGGGGATCCGGGGGAAGAAACATTCAGTACTTC. Its translation: CASSPGGSGGRNIQYF. V is TRBV7-8 and J is TRBJ2-4; tentatively, D is TRBD2 (6 bases). The CDR3 contains 16 residues. The V gene's germline CDR1 is SGHVS and CDR2 FQNEAQ. Trimming pared 5 bases from V and 6 bases from J, leaving 20 bases between.

V is TRBV3-1 and J is TRBJ2-7, with D unresolved. The CDR3 length is 12 residues. V lost 5 bases and J lost 5, with 10 bases in between. Germline V gene data show CDR1 as LGHDT and CDR2 as YNNKEL (reference sequence). CDR3 in amino acids: CASSIRAHEQYF. CDR3 coding DNA: TGTGCCAGCAGCATTAGGGCCCACGAGCAGTACTTC.

This clonotype was seen ten or more times. The gene calls are TRBV20-1 and TRBJ2-5; TRBD2 aligns across 11 bases. Trimming cost V 0 bases and J 1 base; bases outside gene matches: 4. This CDR3 contains 16 residues. CDR1 and CDR2 from the germline V gene are DFQATT and SNEGSKA (reference sequence). The CDR3 bases are TGCAGTGCTAGAGAACCTAGCGGGAGGTCCCAAGAGACCCAGTACTTC. This sequence encodes CSAREPSGRSQETQYF.

This clonotype was recorded a few times. The V and J genes are TRBV10-3 and TRBJ1-2; TRBD1 might be the D (6 bases). CDR3 length: 13 amino acids. CDR1 and CDR2 from the germline V gene are ENHRY and SYGVKD. Trimming removed 6 bases from V and 7 bases from J, with 15 bases in between. Here the CDR3 reads CAIRNVYRVGYTF. As DNA, the CDR3 is TGTGCCATCAGGAACGTCTACAGGGTTGGCTACACCTTC.

This clonotype was observed a few times. This sequence joins TRBV2 and TRBJ2-6; tentatively, D is TRBD2 (5 bases). CDR1 and CDR2 from the germline V gene are SNHLY and FYNNEI. V lost 1 base and J 4 bases, leaving 8 bases between the germline ends. This CDR3 spans 15 amino acids. CDR3 in amino acids: CASSEGGPGANVLTF. The CDR3 DNA follows: TGTGCCAGCAGTGAAGGAGGGCCCGGGGCCAACGTCCTGACTTTC.

This chain links TRBV19 with TRBJ1-1; 7 bases match TRBD1. CDR1 and CDR2 from the germline V gene are LNHDA and SQIVND (reference sequence). The CDR3 has 16 amino acids. The V and J ends lost 3 bases and 0 bases, in that order; junction bases with no gene match: 7. The DNA for the CDR3 is TGTGCCAGTAGTATCAAACAGGGGCCCCTGAACACTGAAGCTTTCTTT. Its translation is CASSIKQGPLNTEAFF.

This chain joins TRBV7-9 and TRBJ2-7; D may be TRBD2 (6 bases). The CDR3 length is 12 residues. V was trimmed by 11 bases and J by 3 bases, leaving 14 bases between them. Germline V CDR1 and CDR2: SEHNR, FQNEAQ (reference sequence). The CDR3 protein is CASREEGYEQYF. The CDR3 DNA reads as TGTGCCTCCAGAGAGGAGGGCTACGAGCAGTACTTC.

This clonotype was recorded at least ten times. The CDR3 loop is CASSQGTSYSYEQYF. The CDR3 bases are TGTGCCAGCAGTCAGGGGACTAGCTATTCCTACGAGCAGTACTTC. The rearrangement uses TRBV28 and TRBJ2-7; 9 nucleotides line up with TRBD2. Losses at the gene ends were 5 bases for V and 1 base for J; bases not matched to a gene: 6. From germline, CDR1 is MDHEN and CDR2 SYDVKM. This CDR3 has 15 residues.

This clonotype has ten or more counts. This chain links TRBV7-2 with TRBJ2-4, with TRBD1 matching over 9 bases. The V and J ends lost 5 bases and 7 bases, in that order; junction bases with no gene match: 9. This CDR3 has 15 amino acids. CDR1 SGHTA and CDR2 FQGNSA come from the germline V gene. CDR3 region: CASSPGDRAFNIQYF. The CDR3 DNA follows: TGTGCCAGCAGCCCGGGGGACAGGGCGTTCAACATTCAGTACTTC.